This TCR beta chain is from a study of cytomegalovirus exposure and HLA in healthy donors. Overall study findings and caveats: A few CMV-associated chains were confirmed in vitro to be specific for CMV antigens.

Measured with immunoSEQ multiplex PCR; TCRdb has only the in-frame clones, and not every one. The table records 40,000 to 55,000 clones, approximately 94% of them present only once. The CDR3 runs to 14 residues. Trimming cost V 2 bases and J 9 bases, with 14 bases left between them. CDR1 and CDR2 (germline): MNHEY, SVGAGI. A remark on this clone: The antigen remains undetermined.

The receptor comes from a woman aged 18-29 years in good health and CMV-seronegative. The gene calls are TRBV6-5 and TRBJ2-4; tentative D call: TRBD1 (5 bases). Material for sequencing was PBMCs. The CDR3 nucleotides are TGTGCCAGCAGTTACAATATACAGGCAGGCATTCAGTACTTC. It is translated as CASSYNIQAGIQYF.